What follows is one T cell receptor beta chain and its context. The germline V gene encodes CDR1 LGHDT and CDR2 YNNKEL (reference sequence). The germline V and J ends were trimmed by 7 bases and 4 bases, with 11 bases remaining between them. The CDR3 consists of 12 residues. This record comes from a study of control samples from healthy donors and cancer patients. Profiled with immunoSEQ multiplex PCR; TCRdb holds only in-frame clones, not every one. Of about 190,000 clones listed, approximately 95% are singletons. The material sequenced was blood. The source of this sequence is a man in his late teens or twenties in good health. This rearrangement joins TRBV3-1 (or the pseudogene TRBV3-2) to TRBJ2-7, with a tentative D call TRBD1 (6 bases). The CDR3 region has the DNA TGTGCCAGCACAGGGGACGGATACGAGCAGTACTTC. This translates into CASTGDGYEQYF.